This T cell receptor (beta chain) appears in the sequencing data of a study of shared clonotypes between healthy human individuals. The V gene's germline CDR1 is SEHNR and CDR2 FQNEAQ (reference sequence). Germline trimming cut 2 bases from V and 4 bases from J; bases unmatched to any gene: 6. The CDR3 runs 15 residues. In replicate PCRs of sorted subsets, about 220 ng DNA, approximately 28,000 T cell genomes, was used. Sequencing was performed with immunoSEQ multiplex PCR; in TCRdb, only in-frame clones are kept and a portion is missing. The profile shows about 680,000 clones, around 78% of them singletons.

This sequence originates from a woman aged 25 to 39 in good health. The chain recombines TRBV7-9 with TRBJ1-1; TRBD1 matches at 8 bases. Specimen: memory CD4+ T cells sorted from blood. The subset: CD45RA-negative fraction. The DNA of the CDR3 is TGTGCCAGCAGCTTAAAGTCTACAGGGGGCACTGAAGCTTTCTTT. Translation gives CASSLKSTGGTEAFF.